Each of the 3 T cell receptor beta chains below was sequenced from the same sample in a study of cytomegalovirus exposure and HLA in healthy donors. The PCR was carried out with 60 Vbeta primers and 13 Jbeta primers. TCRdb keeps only in-frame clones here, not all; method: immunoSEQ multiplex PCR. Among hundreds of thousands of clones listed, roughly 70% were seen once. Source material: PBMCs. These receptors were taken from a female donor in good health and CMV-seronegative.

V and J are TRBV9 and TRBJ2-1, with D hard to call. Germline CDR1 and CDR2: SGDLS and YYNGEE. This CDR3 has 15 amino acids. Trimming took 3 bases from V and 0 from J, leaving 10 bases between them. The DNA for the CDR3 is TGTGCCAGCAGCGAAGACACATCCTCCTACAATGAGCAGTTCTTC. Protein: CASSEDTSSYNEQFF.

This chain's CDR3 is CASSDQPGTTAFF. The CDR3 DNA is TGTGCCAGCAGTGACCAGCCCGGGACAACGGCTTTCTTT. The chain combines TRBV6-4 with TRBJ1-1; a possible D gene is TRBD1 (6 bases). There are 13 residues in the CDR3. V was pared by 2 bases and J by 11 bases, with 15 bases between. Germline V gene sequence: CDR1 MRHNA, CDR2 SNTAGT.

The chain links TRBV15 to TRBJ2-7; 8 nucleotides line up with TRBD2. V lost 0 bases and J lost 5; bases outside the gene matches: 15. CDR1 LNHNV and CDR2 YYDKDF come from the germline V gene (reference sequence). This CDR3 has 18 residues. In DNA, the CDR3 is TGTGCCACCAGCAGAGACCTTGCTTCGGGACTAGAAATCCACGAGCAGTACTTC. Protein product: CATSRDLASGLEIHEQYF.